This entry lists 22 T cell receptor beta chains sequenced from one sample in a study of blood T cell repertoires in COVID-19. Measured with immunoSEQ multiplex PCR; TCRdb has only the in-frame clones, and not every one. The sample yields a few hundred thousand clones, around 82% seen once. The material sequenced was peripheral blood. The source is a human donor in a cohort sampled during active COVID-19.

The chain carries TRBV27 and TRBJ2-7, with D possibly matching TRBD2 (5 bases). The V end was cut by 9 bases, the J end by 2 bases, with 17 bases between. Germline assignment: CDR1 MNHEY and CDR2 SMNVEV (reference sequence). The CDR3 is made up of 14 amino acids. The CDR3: CASHRGEGTYEQYF. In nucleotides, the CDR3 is TGTGCCAGTCACCGGGGAGAGGGAACCTACGAGCAGTACTTC.

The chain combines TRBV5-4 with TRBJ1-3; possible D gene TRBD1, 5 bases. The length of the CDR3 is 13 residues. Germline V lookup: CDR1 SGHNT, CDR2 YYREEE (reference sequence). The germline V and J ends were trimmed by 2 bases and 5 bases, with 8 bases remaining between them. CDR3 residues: CASSFPGRNTIYF. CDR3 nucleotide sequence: TGTGCCAGCAGCTTTCCAGGGCGAAACACCATATATTTT.

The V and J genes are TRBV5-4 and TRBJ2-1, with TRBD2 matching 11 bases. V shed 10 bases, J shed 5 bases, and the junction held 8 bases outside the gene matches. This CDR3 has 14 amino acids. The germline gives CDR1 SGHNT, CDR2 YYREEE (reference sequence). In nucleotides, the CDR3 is TGTGCCGGGGGCGGGACTAGCGGAGACAATGAGCAGTTCTTC. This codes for CAGGGTSGDNEQFF.

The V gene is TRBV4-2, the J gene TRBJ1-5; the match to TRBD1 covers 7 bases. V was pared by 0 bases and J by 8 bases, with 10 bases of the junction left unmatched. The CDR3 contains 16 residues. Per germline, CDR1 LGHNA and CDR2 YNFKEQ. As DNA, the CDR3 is TGTGCCAGCAGCCAAGATACAGGGGCTGGGTGGAAGCCCCAGCATTTT. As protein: CASSQDTGAGWKPQHF.

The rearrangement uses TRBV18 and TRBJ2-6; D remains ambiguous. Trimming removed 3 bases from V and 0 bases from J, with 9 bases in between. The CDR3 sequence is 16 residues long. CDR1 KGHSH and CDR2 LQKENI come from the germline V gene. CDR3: CASSPETGSGANVLTF. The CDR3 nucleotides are TGTGCCAGCTCACCGGAGACGGGCTCTGGGGCCAACGTCCTGACTTTC.

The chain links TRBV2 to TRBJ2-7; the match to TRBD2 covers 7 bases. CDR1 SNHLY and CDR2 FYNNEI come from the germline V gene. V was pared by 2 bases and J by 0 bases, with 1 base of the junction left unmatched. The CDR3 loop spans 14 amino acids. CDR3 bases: TGTGCCAGCAGTGAACGGGGGGTCTCCTACGAGCAGTACTTC. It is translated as CASSERGVSYEQYF.

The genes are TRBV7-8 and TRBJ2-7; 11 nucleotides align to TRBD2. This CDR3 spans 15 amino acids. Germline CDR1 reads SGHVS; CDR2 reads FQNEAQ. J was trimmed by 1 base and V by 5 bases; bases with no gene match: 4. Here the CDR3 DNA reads TGTGCCAGCAGCCAAAGGACTAGCGGGTCCTACGAGCAGTACTTC. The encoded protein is CASSQRTSGSYEQYF. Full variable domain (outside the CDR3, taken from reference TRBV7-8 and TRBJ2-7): GAGVSQSPRYKVAKRGQDVALRCDPISGHVSLFWYQQALGQGPEFLTYFQNEAQLDKSGLPSDRFFAERPEGSVSTLKIQRTQQEDSAVYLCASSQRTSGSYEQYFGPGTRLTVT.

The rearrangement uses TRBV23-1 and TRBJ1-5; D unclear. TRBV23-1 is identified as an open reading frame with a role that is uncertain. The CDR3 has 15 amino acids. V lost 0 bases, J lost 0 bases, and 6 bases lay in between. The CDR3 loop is CASSQSAGSNQPQHF. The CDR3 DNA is TGCGCCAGCAGTCAATCTGCGGGTAGCAATCAGCCCCAGCATTTT.

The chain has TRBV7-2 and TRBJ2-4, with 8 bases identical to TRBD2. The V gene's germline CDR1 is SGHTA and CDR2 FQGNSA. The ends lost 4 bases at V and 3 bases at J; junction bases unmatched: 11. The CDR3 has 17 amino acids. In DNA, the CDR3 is TGTGCCAGCAGCTCAAGGGCGGGGGGCGCGAGCAAAAACATTCAGTACTTC. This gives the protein CASSSRAGGASKNIQYF.

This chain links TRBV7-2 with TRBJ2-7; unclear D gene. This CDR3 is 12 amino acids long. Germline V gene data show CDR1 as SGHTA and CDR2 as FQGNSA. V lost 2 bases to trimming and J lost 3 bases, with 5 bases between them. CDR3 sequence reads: CASSLTIYEQYF. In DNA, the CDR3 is TGTGCCAGCAGCTTAACTATCTACGAGCAGTACTTC.

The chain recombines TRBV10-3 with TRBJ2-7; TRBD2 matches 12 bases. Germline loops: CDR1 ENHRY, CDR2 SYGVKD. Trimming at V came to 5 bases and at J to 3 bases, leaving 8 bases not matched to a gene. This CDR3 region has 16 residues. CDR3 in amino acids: CAISPGTSGFFYEQYF. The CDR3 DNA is TGTGCCATCAGTCCCGGGACTAGCGGGTTTTTCTACGAGCAGTACTTC.

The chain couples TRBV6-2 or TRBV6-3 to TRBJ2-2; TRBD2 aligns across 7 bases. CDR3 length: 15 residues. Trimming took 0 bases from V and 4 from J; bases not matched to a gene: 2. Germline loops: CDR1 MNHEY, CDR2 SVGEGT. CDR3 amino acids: CASSYSSGVTGELFF. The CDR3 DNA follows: TGTGCCAGCAGTTACTCGAGCGGGGTCACCGGGGAGCTGTTTTTT.

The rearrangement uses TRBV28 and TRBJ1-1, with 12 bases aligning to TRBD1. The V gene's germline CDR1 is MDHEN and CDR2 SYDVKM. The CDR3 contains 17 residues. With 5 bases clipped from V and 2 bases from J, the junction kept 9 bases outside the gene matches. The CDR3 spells CASSGRDRGRVNTEAFF. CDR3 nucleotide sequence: TGTGCCAGCAGTGGCCGGGACAGGGGGCGGGTCAACACTGAAGCTTTCTTT.

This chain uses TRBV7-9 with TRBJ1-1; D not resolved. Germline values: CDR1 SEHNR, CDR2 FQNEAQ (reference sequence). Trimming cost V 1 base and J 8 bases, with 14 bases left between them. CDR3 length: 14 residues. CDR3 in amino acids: CASSLVGSGAEAFF. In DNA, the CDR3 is TGTGCCAGCAGCTTAGTAGGTTCAGGCGCCGAAGCTTTCTTT.

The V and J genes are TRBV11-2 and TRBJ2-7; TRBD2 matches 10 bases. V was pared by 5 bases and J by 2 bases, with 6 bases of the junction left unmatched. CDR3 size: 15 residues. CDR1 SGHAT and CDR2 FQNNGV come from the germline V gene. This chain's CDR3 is CASSVPSGSPYEQYF. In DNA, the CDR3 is TGTGCCAGCAGCGTCCCTAGCGGGAGCCCCTACGAGCAGTACTTC.

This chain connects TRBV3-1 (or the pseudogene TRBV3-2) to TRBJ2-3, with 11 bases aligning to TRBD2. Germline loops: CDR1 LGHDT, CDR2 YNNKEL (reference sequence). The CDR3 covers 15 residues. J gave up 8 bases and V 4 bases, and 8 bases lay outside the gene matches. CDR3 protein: CASSLGLAGTGTQYF. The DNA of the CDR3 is TGTGCCAGCAGCCTAGGACTAGCGGGTACTGGTACGCAGTATTTT.

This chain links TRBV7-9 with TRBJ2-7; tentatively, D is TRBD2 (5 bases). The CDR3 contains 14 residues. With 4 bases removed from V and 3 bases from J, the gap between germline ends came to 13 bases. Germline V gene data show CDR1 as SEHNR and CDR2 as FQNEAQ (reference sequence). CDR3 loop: CASSSSDGDYEQYF. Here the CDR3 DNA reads TGTGCCAGCAGCTCCTCGGACGGGGACTACGAGCAGTACTTC.

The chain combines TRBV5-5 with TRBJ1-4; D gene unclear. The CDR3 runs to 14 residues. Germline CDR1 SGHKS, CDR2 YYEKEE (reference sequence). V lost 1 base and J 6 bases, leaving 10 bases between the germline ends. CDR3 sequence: CASSLPPEDEKLFF. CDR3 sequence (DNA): TGTGCCAGCAGCTTGCCTCCGGAGGATGAAAAACTGTTTTTT.

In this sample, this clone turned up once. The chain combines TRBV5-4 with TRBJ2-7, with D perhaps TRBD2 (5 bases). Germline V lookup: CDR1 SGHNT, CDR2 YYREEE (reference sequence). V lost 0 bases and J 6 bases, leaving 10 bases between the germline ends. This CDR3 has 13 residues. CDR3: CASSLEGRAEQYF. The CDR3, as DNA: TGTGCCAGCAGCTTGGAAGGGAGAGCCGAGCAGTACTTC.

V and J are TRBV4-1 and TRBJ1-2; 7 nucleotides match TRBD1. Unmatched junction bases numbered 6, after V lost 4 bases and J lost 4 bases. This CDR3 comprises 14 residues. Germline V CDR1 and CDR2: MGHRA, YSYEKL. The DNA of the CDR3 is TGCGCCAGCAGCCCAGGGGGAGCCGCCTATGGCTACACCTTC. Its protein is CASSPGGAAYGYTF.

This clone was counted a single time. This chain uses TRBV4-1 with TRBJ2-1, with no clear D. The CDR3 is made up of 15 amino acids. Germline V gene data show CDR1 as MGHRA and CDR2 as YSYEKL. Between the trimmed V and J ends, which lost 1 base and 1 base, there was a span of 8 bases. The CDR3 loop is CASSQVWASYNEQFF. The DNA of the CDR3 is TGCGCCAGCAGCCAAGTCTGGGCGTCCTACAATGAGCAGTTCTTC.

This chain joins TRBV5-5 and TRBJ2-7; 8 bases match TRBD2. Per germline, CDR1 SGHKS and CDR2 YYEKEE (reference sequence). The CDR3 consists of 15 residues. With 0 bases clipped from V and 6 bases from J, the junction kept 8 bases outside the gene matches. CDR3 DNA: TGTGCCAGCAGCTTGGTCGGGTCTAGCGGGCGCGAGCAGTACTTC. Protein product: CASSLVGSSGREQYF.